This entry lists 11 T cell receptor beta chains sequenced from one sample in a study of blood T cells in healthy people across ages (dated by TCRdb to 2014 to 2015). Library preparation employed 5' RACE. TCRdb records Illumina HiSeq 2500 as the sequencer. A second PCR of about 6 to 11 cycles was performed with a sample-barcoded 5' primer and a J-beta primer mix. The public reads were run again by TCRdb, first through fastp at Q25 and then through MiXCR, and only productive beta chains were kept. Each entry is one CDR3 protein sequence, shown with its most common DNA and genes. The sample table contains around 1,000,000 distinct CDR3 sequences; only one count was recorded for 30% to 40% of them. The leading ten clones occupy around 12% of the sample. The sample consisted of blood. The receptors shown here come from a man between 18 and 29 years old in good health.

The genes are TRBV20-1 and TRBJ2-3; 7 bases match TRBD2. V lost 3 bases to trimming and J lost 2 bases; unmatched junction nucleotides: 8. Germline V gives CDR1 DFQATT, CDR2 SNEGSKA (reference sequence). The CDR3 sequence is 15 residues long. The CDR3 sequence: CSASKAGRDTDTQYF. In DNA form, the CDR3 reads TGCAGTGCTAGTAAAGCGGGGCGGGACACAGATACGCAGTATTTT.

This chain links TRBV20-1 with TRBJ2-4, with D perhaps matching TRBD1 or TRBD2 (5 bases each). The DNA matches TRBJ2-7 better at its end, which makes the J call doubtful. The CDR3 spans 13 residues. Germline loops: CDR1 DFQATT, CDR2 SNEGSKA (reference sequence). The CDR3: CSARGRETCEQYF. DNA of the CDR3: TGCAGTGCCCGGGGACGTGAAACCTGCGAGCAGTACTTC.

This clonotype has only a few counts. The chain combines TRBV5-4 with TRBJ1-1; tentatively, D is TRBD1 (5 bases). Trimming stripped 6 bases from V and 6 bases from J, with 15 bases between. Germline V gives CDR1 SGHNT, CDR2 YYREEE (reference sequence). This CDR3 is built from 13 residues. The CDR3 protein is CASTGRGLPEAFF. The DNA of the CDR3 is TGTGCCAGCACGGGGAGGGGACTACCTGAAGCTTTCTTT.

The J gene is TRBJ2-7, the V gene TRBV20-1; TRBD1 is a possible D gene (7 bases). V shed 1 base and J shed 2 bases, with 15 bases lying between them. CDR1 is DFQATT and CDR2 is SNEGSKA in the germline V gene (reference sequence). This CDR3 is built from 15 residues. CDR3 protein: CSARGGDRNTYEQYF. CDR3 sequence (DNA): TGCAGTGCTAGAGGGGGGGACAGAAATACCTACGAGCAGTACTTC.

The rearrangement joins TRBV27 to TRBJ2-7, with D perhaps TRBD1 (5 bases). The CDR3 totals 15 residues. V lost 2 bases, J lost 4 bases, and 15 bases lay in between. From germline, CDR1 is MNHEY and CDR2 SMNVEV (reference sequence). For the CDR3, the DNA is TGTGCCAGCAGTTTAGGGCAGGGCCACGTTTACGAGCAGTACTTC. This gives the protein CASSLGQGHVYEQYF.

Here the CDR3 reads CSASLAGGLQETQYF. CDR3 sequence (DNA): TGCAGTGCTAGTTTAGCGGGGGGGCTCCAAGAGACCCAGTACTTC. The J gene is TRBJ2-4, the V gene TRBV20-1; TRBD2 agrees at 11 bases. The J call is uncertain, as TRBJ2-5 better fits the DNA end. The CDR3 has 15 amino acids. The germline gives CDR1 DFQATT, CDR2 SNEGSKA (reference sequence).

In this sample, this clonotype turned up a few times. The V and J genes are TRBV2 and TRBJ1-4; 7 nucleotides line up with TRBD1. The CDR3 is 13 residues long. Per germline, CDR1 SNHLY and CDR2 FYNNEI. V shed 10 bases, J shed 4 bases, and the junction held 6 bases outside the gene matches. The CDR3 protein is CAISRDSNEKLFF. The CDR3 nucleotides are TGTGCCATAAGCCGGGACAGTAATGAAAAACTGTTTTTT. The whole variable domain, remainder taken from reference TRBV2 and TRBJ1-4, is EPEVTQTPSHQVTQMGQEVILRCVPISNHLYFYWYRQILGQKVEFLVSFYNNEISEKSEIFDDQFSVERPDGSNFTLKIRSTKLEDSAMYFCAISRDSNEKLFFGSGTQLSVL.

This clonotype was counted between two and nine times. The chain has TRBV20-1 and TRBJ2-5; 8 positions agree with TRBD1. V trimming: 3 bases; J trimming: 3 bases; junction bases outside the gene matches: 9. Germline CDR1 is DFQATT and CDR2 is SNEGSKA (reference sequence). The CDR3 has 15 amino acids. The CDR3 reads CSARGQVGFEETQYF. CDR3 DNA: TGCAGTGCTAGGGGACAGGTCGGTTTTGAAGAGACCCAGTACTTC.

The genes are TRBV20-1 and TRBJ2-3; D not resolved. The germline V gene has CDR1 DFQATT and CDR2 SNEGSKA (reference sequence). The CDR3 covers 12 residues. The V end was cut by 5 bases, the J end by 4 bases, with 10 bases between. The CDR3: CSAPRTPDTQYF. The CDR3 DNA reads TGCAGTGCTCCTCGGACCCCAGATACGCAGTATTTT.

This chain links TRBV10-3 with TRBJ2-3, with a possible D match to TRBD2 (6 bases). There are 15 residues in the CDR3. Germline V gives CDR1 ENHRY, CDR2 SYGVKD. Trimming shortened V by 9 bases and J by 2 bases, and 18 bases separated the two germline ends. As DNA, the CDR3 is TGTGCCATTGGGACTCCCGGGGAACCCACAGATACGCAGTATTTT. This gives the protein CAIGTPGEPTDTQYF.

The V gene is TRBV4-3, the J gene TRBJ1-4; D not resolved. The V and J ends lost 0 bases and 3 bases respectively, with 17 bases between them. Germline-derived CDR1 and CDR2 are LGHNA and YSLEER. This CDR3 has 18 residues. The CDR3 bases are TGCGCCAGCAGCCAAGATCTGGCGGTCAGCCTACCTAATGAAAAACTGTTTTTT. Protein: CASSQDLAVSLPNEKLFF.